The 23 T cell receptor beta chains given below trace back to one sample, sequenced in a study of cytomegalovirus exposure and HLA in healthy donors. Researchers ran the PCR with 60 Vbeta and 13 Jbeta primers. Sequenced by immunoSEQ multiplex PCR; TCRdb stores in-frame clones only, minus some. The table has some 150,000 clones, approximately 81% seen once. The sample was PBMCs. All receptors derive from a woman in her thirties in good health and CMV-seropositive.

The V and J genes are TRBV18 and TRBJ1-1, with D perhaps matching TRBD1 (5 bases). CDR3 size: 15 residues. Trimming stripped 3 bases from V and 1 base from J, with 12 bases between. Germline V gene data show CDR1 as KGHSH and CDR2 as LQKENI. This CDR3 reads CASSPRGKKNTEAFF. In nucleotides, the CDR3 is TGTGCCAGCTCACCTCGGGGGAAGAAGAACACTGAAGCTTTCTTT.

The chain uses TRBV5-1 and TRBJ2-3; 11 nucleotides line up with TRBD2. J was trimmed by 2 bases and V by 3 bases; bases with no gene match: 8. Per germline, CDR1 SGHRS and CDR2 YFSETQ. The CDR3 spans 17 residues. The CDR3 DNA is TGCGCCAGCAGCTCGATGGGACTAGCGGAATACACAGATACGCAGTATTTT. It specifies CASSSMGLAEYTDTQYF.

This sequence joins TRBV4-1 and TRBJ2-2; no clear D. V was shortened by 2 bases and J by 2 bases, with 6 bases between the two germline ends. The CDR3 runs 14 residues. Germline V gives CDR1 MGHRA, CDR2 YSYEKL. This CDR3 is CASSQRGNTGELFF. Written as DNA, the CDR3 is TGCGCCAGCAGCCAACGAGGTAACACCGGGGAGCTGTTTTTT.

V gene TRBV7-2 combines with J gene TRBJ2-3; 10 bases match TRBD2. Germline V gives CDR1 SGHTA, CDR2 FQGNSA. With V trimmed by 6 bases and J by 4 bases, 10 bases remained unmatched. CDR3 length: 16 amino acids. Here the CDR3 reads CASRQAGGALADTQYF. DNA of the CDR3: TGTGCCAGCAGGCAAGCGGGAGGGGCCTTGGCAGATACGCAGTATTTT. Drawing the rest from reference TRBV7-2 and TRBJ2-3, the complete variable domain is GAGVSQSPSNKVTEKGKDVELRCDPISGHTALYWYRQSLGQGLEFLIYFQGNSAPDKSGLPSDRFSAERTGGSVSTLTIQRTQQEDSAVYLCASRQAGGALADTQYFGPGTRLTVL.

This clone was counted once. The chain links TRBV2 to TRBJ2-2, with 8 bases aligning to TRBD1. The ends lost 7 bases at V and 14 bases at J; junction bases unmatched: 6. CDR1 is SNHLY and CDR2 is FYNNEI in the germline V gene. CDR3 length equals 11 residues. For the CDR3, the DNA is TGTGCCAGCACAACAGGGGGGCGACTGTTTTTT. This gives the protein CASTTGGRLFF.

The CDR3 bases are TGTGCCAGCAGCTATCGGGGAGGGCCGAACACTGAAGCTTTCTTT. Protein sequence: CASSYRGGPNTEAFF. V usage is TRBV7-2 and J usage is TRBJ1-1; D is ambiguous. The CDR3 extends over 15 amino acids. CDR1 is SGHTA and CDR2 is FQGNSA in the germline V gene. V was shortened by 4 bases and J by 1 base, with 13 bases between the two germline ends.

The J gene is TRBJ1-2, the V gene TRBV6-5, with TRBD1 matching 8 bases. Germline CDR1 is MNHEY and CDR2 is SVGAGI. Trimming removed 7 bases from V and 3 bases from J; junction bases left unmatched: 10. There are 15 residues in the CDR3. The CDR3 here is CASNRLRGQDYGYTF. The CDR3 coding sequence is TGTGCCAGCAATAGACTTAGGGGACAGGACTATGGCTACACCTTC.

The rearrangement joins TRBV15 to TRBJ1-2; no firm D call. Looked up from germline, CDR1 is LNHNV and CDR2 is YYDKDF (reference sequence). The CDR3 contains 13 residues. V lost 4 bases and J 4 bases, leaving 10 bases between the germline ends. The CDR3: CATSNSVRYGYTF. The CDR3, as DNA: TGTGCCACCAGCAATAGCGTGCGCTATGGCTACACCTTC. The complete variable domain, with remaining parts taken from reference TRBV15 and TRBJ1-2, reads DAMVIQNPRYQVTQFGKPVTLSCSQTLNHNVMYWYQQKSSQAPKLLFHYYDKDFNNEADTPDNFQSRRPNTSFCFLDIRSPGLGDTAMYLCATSNSVRYGYTFGSGTRLTVV.

The chain carries TRBV30 and TRBJ2-7; D is unclear. The CDR3 runs to 12 residues. The V and J ends lost 0 bases and 6 bases respectively, with 9 bases between them. Looked up from germline, CDR1 is GTSNPN and CDR2 is SVGIG (reference sequence). Written as DNA, the CDR3 is TGTGCCTGGAGTGTCCCTCGTGTCGAGCAGTACTTC. It is translated as CAWSVPRVEQYF.

A few counts support this clone. This chain uses TRBV7-3 with TRBJ2-7, with D possibly matching TRBD2 (6 bases). From germline, CDR1 is SGHTA and CDR2 FQGTGA. Trimming took off 2 bases at V and 4 bases at J, with 15 bases between the two ends. This CDR3 contains 15 residues. The CDR3 DNA reads TGTGCCAGCAGCTTACACCCCGGGACTCAATACGAGCAGTACTTC. This gives the protein CASSLHPGTQYEQYF.

V and J are TRBV21-1 and TRBJ2-2; TRBD1 is the table's D call, not checked against the DNA. TRBV21-1 is given as a pseudogene. This CDR3 is built from 14 residues. In DNA form, the CDR3 reads TGTGCCAGCAGCAAATCGTACCAGACCGGGGAGCTGTTTTTT. It encodes CASSKSYQTGELFF.

The chain joins TRBV18 to TRBJ2-2, with a possible D match to TRBD1 (5 bases). V gave up 6 bases and J gave up 4 bases, with 15 bases separating them. The V gene's germline CDR1 is KGHSH and CDR2 LQKENI. The CDR3 consists of 15 residues. The CDR3 here is CASSPVAGITGELFF. CDR3 in DNA: TGTGCCAGCTCCCCCGTGGCAGGGATCACCGGGGAGCTGTTTTTT.

CDR3 amino acids: CASSVSAGPGETQYF. In DNA, the CDR3 is TGTGCCAGCAGCGTATCGGCGGGGCCGGGGGAGACCCAGTACTTC. The chain joins TRBV9 to TRBJ2-5; perhaps TRBD2 as D (6 bases). The CDR3 sequence is 15 residues long. Germline V CDR1 and CDR2: SGDLS, YYNGEE. Between the trimmed V and J ends, which lost 1 base and 5 bases, there was a span of 15 bases.

This chain joins TRBV7-3 and TRBJ1-4, with TRBD1 matching over 8 bases. CDR3 length: 14 residues. Germline trimming cut 2 bases from V and 6 bases from J; bases unmatched to any gene: 2. Germline V gene lookup returns CDR1 SGHTA and CDR2 FQGTGA. The DNA of the CDR3 is TGTGCCAGCAGCTTACAGGGGGCTGATGAAAAACTGTTTTTT. The encoded protein is CASSLQGADEKLFF.

This rearrangement joins TRBV29-1 to TRBJ1-4; D is possibly TRBD1 (6 bases). The CDR3 length is 12 residues. Trimming removed 7 bases from V and 8 bases from J, with 14 bases in between. Per germline, CDR1 SQVTM and CDR2 ANQGSEA. The CDR3 sequence: CSGSDRWEKLFF. The CDR3 DNA sequence: TGCAGCGGATCCGACAGGTGGGAAAAACTGTTTTTT.

This chain joins TRBV19 and TRBJ2-7; TRBD1 matches 9 bases. V shed 6 bases and J 4 bases; nucleotides not matched to a gene: 7. Germline-derived CDR1 and CDR2 are LNHDA and SQIVND (reference sequence). This CDR3 has 14 amino acids. The CDR3 here is CASSWGTGTYEQYF. DNA of the CDR3: TGTGCCAGTAGCTGGGGGACAGGGACTTACGAGCAGTACTTC.

The rearrangement uses TRBV9 and TRBJ2-3; D possibly corresponds to TRBD2 (7 bases). In germline, CDR1 is SGDLS, CDR2 YYNGEE. The CDR3 spans 17 residues. Trimming removed 3 bases at V and 4 bases at J, with 21 bases between. CDR3 sequence: CASSGLLGGGLPDTQYF. CDR3 bases: TGTGCCAGCAGCGGACTTCTGGGCGGGGGCCTTCCAGATACGCAGTATTTT.

The rearrangement links TRBV5-1 to TRBJ2-1; the D is unclear. Germline CDR1 reads SGHRS; CDR2 reads YFSETQ. The ends were cut back, 2 bases at V and 6 bases at J, with 15 bases in the middle. CDR3 length: 15 amino acids. The CDR3 DNA follows: TGCGCCAGCAGCTTTCGGTATACCAACGGCAATGAGCAGTTCTTC. As protein: CASSFRYTNGNEQFF.

J is TRBJ2-3 and V is TRBV5-1; 8 bases are a match to TRBD1. Germline V CDR1 and CDR2: SGHRS, YFSETQ. The CDR3 covers 15 residues. V gave up 3 bases and J gave up 1 base; unmatched junction bases: 4. Here the CDR3 DNA reads TGCGCCAGCAGCTACGCAGGGGGCCGCACAGATACGCAGTATTTT. As protein: CASSYAGGRTDTQYF.

This clone was seen only a few times. The CDR3 here is CASSRWAFYEQYF. The CDR3 bases are TGTGCCAGTAGTAGATGGGCATTCTACGAGCAGTACTTC. The chain couples TRBV19 to TRBJ2-7; D remains ambiguous. Trimming left V 4 bases short and J 3 bases short, with 10 bases between. The CDR3 has 13 residues. Looked up from germline, CDR1 is LNHDA and CDR2 is SQIVND (reference sequence).

The chain joins TRBV6-4 to TRBJ1-5; 10 bases line up with TRBD1. This CDR3 has 18 residues. Germline CDR1 is MRHNA and CDR2 is SNTAGT. The V and J ends lost 4 bases and 1 base, in that order; junction bases with no gene match: 10. The CDR3 bases are TGTGCCAGCAGTGTAGACAGGGGGCCGTTGCGGAGCAATCAGCCCCAGCATTTT. Translation gives CASSVDRGPLRSNQPQHF.

There are a few counts of this clone. The V call is TRBV11-2, the J call TRBJ2-1; TRBD2 agrees at 14 bases. After removal of 4 bases from V and 9 bases from J, the junction contained 8 bases not matched to a gene. CDR1 and CDR2 (germline): SGHAT, FQNNGV. CDR3 size: 16 residues. The CDR3: CASSSARTSGGPEQFF. The CDR3 DNA follows: TGTGCCAGCAGCTCGGCCCGGACTAGCGGGGGGCCTGAGCAGTTCTTC.

The chain combines TRBV9 with TRBJ2-7; 9 bases are shared with TRBD2. CDR3 length: 14 amino acids. Germline CDR1 and CDR2: SGDLS and YYNGEE. Losses at the gene ends were 2 bases for V and 2 bases for J; bases not matched to a gene: 2. The CDR3 DNA reads as TGTGCCAGCAGCGTTGCGGGGGGGACCTACGAGCAGTACTTC. Translating gives CASSVAGGTYEQYF. Combining the CDR3 with reference TRBV9 and TRBJ2-7 gives the whole variable domain DSGVTQTPKHLITATGQRVTLRCSPRSGDLSVYWYQQSLDQGLQFLIQYYNGEERAKGNILERFSAQQFPDLHSELNLSSLELGDSALYFCASSVAGGTYEQYFGPGTRLTVT.